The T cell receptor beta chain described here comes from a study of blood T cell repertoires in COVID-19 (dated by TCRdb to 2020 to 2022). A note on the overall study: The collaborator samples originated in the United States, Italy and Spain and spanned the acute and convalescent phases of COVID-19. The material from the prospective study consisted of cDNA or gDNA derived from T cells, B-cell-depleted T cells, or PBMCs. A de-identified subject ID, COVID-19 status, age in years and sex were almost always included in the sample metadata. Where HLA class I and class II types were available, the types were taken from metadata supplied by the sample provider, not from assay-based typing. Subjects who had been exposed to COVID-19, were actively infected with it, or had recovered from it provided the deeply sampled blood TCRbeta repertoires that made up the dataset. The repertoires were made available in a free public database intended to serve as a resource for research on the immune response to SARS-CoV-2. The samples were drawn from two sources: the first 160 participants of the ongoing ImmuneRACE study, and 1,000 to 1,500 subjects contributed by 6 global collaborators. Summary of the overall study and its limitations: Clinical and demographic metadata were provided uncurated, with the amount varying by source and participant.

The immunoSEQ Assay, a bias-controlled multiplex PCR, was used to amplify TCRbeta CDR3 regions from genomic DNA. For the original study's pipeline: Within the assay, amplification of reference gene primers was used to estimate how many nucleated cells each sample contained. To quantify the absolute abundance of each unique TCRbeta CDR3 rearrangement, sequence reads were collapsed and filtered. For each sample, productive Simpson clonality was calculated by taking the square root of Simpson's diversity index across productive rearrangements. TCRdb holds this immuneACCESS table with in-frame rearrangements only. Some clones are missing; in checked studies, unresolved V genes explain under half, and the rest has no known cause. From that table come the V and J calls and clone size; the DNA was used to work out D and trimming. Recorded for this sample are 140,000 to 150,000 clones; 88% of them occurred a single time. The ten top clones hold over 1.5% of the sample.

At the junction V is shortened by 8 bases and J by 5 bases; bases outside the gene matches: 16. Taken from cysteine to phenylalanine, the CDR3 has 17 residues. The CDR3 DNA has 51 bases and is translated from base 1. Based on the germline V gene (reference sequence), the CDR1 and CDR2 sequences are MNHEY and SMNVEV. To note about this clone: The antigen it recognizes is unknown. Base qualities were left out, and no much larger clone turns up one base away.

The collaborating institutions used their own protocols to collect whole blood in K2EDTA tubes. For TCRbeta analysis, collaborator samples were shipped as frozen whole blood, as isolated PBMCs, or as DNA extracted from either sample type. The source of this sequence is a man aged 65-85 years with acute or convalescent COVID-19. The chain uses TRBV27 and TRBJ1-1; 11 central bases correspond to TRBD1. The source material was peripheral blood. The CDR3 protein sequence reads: CASGWRDRGGRRTEAFF. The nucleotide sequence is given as TGTGCCAGCGGGTGGAGGGACAGGGGGGGGCGGCGGACTGAAGCTTTCTTT.